The clone carrying this T cell receptor (beta chain) was seen a few times. The data stem from a study of radiotherapy plus CTLA-4 blockade in lung cancer. Libraries were prepared by immunoSEQ multiplex PCR; TCRdb keeps only in-frame clonotypes and omits some of them. The table shows more than 90,000 clones, with roughly 85% occurring only once. This CDR3 contains 13 residues. Trimming at V came to 6 bases and at J to 11 bases, leaving 8 bases not matched to a gene. The germline CDR1 and CDR2 sequences are MGHDK and SYGVNS. The source of this sequence is a human donor with non-small cell lung cancer that progressed on radiotherapy plus ipilimumab. The J gene is TRBJ1-1, the V gene TRBV25-1; 11 nucleotides align to TRBD1. Sequences were derived from peripheral blood, sampled from a patient treated with radiotherapy plus ipilimumab. CDR3 amino acids: CASSPRDRGAAFF. The CDR3 DNA reads TGTGCCAGCAGCCCCCGGGACAGGGGGGCGGCTTTCTTT.